These 28 T cell receptor beta chains were all obtained from the same sample, sequenced in a study of spatial heterogeneity in lung cancer. TCRdb independently ran MiXCR on the 5' RACE reads; one entry per CDR3 protein. This table holds 20,000 to 30,000 distinct CDR3 sequences, about 4.5% found once. The time point is: sample taken at primary tumor resection. Researchers sequenced whole RNA taken from tumor, nontumor lung or frozen PBMC without sorting. Sequenced material: PBMCs, taken at surgery. The receptor set was obtained from a male donor with early-stage non-small cell lung cancer.

This clonotype has at least ten counts. The chain uses TRBV18 and TRBJ1-1; D is ambiguous. Germline CDR1 KGHSH, CDR2 LQKENI. V was clipped by 3 bases and J by 4 bases, with 15 bases between them. The CDR3 has 15 residues. CDR3 bases: TGTGCCAGCTCACCGGGATCCCCGCCTGTCACTGAAGCTTTCTTT. This encodes CASSPGSPPVTEAFF.

This clonotype is labeled as medium-sized. The chain is built from TRBV5-1 and TRBJ2-3, with D possibly TRBD1 on 6 matching bases. Per germline, CDR1 SGHRS and CDR2 YFSETQ. The CDR3 has 14 amino acids. The ends were cut back, 6 bases at V and 1 base at J, with 12 bases in the middle. CDR3 bases: TGCGCCAGCACTTATGGGGGCGGCACAGATACGCAGTATTTT. Translated: CASTYGGGTDTQYF.

This clonotype was seen many times. In nucleotides, the CDR3 is TGTGCCAGTAGGACGGTATATGGCTACACCTTC. The encoded protein is CASRTVYGYTF. V gene TRBV19 combines with J gene TRBJ1-2; no firm D call. Trimming shortened V by 6 bases and J by 5 bases, and 7 bases separated the two germline ends. The germline CDR1 and CDR2 sequences are LNHDA and SQIVND (reference sequence). The CDR3 has 11 residues.

This clonotype was observed at least ten times. The chain employs TRBV6-5 and TRBJ1-2; D uncertain. The germline V gene has CDR1 MNHEY and CDR2 SVGAGI. The CDR3 runs 15 residues. Trimming removed 6 bases from V and 8 bases from J, with 22 bases in between. In DNA form, the CDR3 reads TGTGCCAGCAGCATCCGGGCCCGTGAGGGTTTCGGCTACACCTTC. Translating it yields CASSIRAREGFGYTF.

Relative to its sample, this clonotype is medium-sized. The chain links TRBV3-1 to TRBJ1-1; TRBD1 aligns across 7 bases. The germline gives CDR1 LGHDT, CDR2 YNNKEL (reference sequence). V lost 4 bases, J lost 11 bases, and 4 bases stayed unmatched. The CDR3 is 11 residues long. The DNA of the CDR3 is TGTGCCAGCAGCCCCGGGACAGTGGCTTTCTTT. Translated: CASSPGTVAFF.

This clonotype was observed at least ten times. J is TRBJ1-4 and V is TRBV5-1; 7 bases line up with TRBD1. The germline CDR1 and CDR2 sequences are SGHRS and YFSETQ. After removal of 0 bases from V and 0 bases from J, the junction contained 2 bases not matched to a gene. This CDR3 region has 16 residues. The CDR3 nucleotides are TGCGCCAGCAGCTTGGATGGACAGGCAACTAATGAAAAACTGTTTTTT. Translation gives CASSLDGQATNEKLFF.

The genes are TRBV11-2 and TRBJ1-1; 7 bases match TRBD1. CDR3 size: 15 residues. Germline V gene lookup returns CDR1 SGHAT and CDR2 FQNNGV. Losses at the gene ends were 1 base for V and 7 bases for J; bases not matched to a gene: 9. CDR3 DNA: TGTGCCAGCAGCTTAGTAACCTCCGGGACAGTTGAAGCTTTCTTT. Protein sequence: CASSLVTSGTVEAFF.

This clonotype was seen ten or more times. The genes are TRBV29-1 and TRBJ2-7; possibly TRBD2 for D (7 bases). Germline CDR1 SQVTM, CDR2 ANQGSEA. This CDR3 spans 15 amino acids. V lost 1 base and J lost 0, with 13 bases in between. CDR3 in DNA: TGCAGCGTTGAAGTGATAGGGGGGGCCTCCTACGAGCAGTACTTC. Translation: CSVEVIGGASYEQYF.

The rearrangement uses TRBV19 and TRBJ1-2; the D is unclear. The V and J ends lost 9 bases and 8 bases respectively, with 19 bases between them. The CDR3 has 13 residues. CDR1 is LNHDA and CDR2 is SQIVND in the germline V gene (reference sequence). CDR3 sequence reads: CASRRTVAGGYTF. CDR3 sequence (DNA): TGTGCCAGCCGAAGAACAGTGGCGGGCGGCTACACCTTC.

The chain couples TRBV19 to TRBJ2-2, with D possibly being TRBD1 (6 bases). The V and J ends lost 6 bases and 0 bases respectively, with 11 bases between them. This CDR3 spans 15 amino acids. Germline values: CDR1 LNHDA, CDR2 SQIVND (reference sequence). The CDR3 spells CASRRTVANTGELFF. CDR3 DNA sequence: TGTGCCAGTAGGCGGACAGTTGCGAACACCGGGGAGCTGTTTTTT. Full variable domain (outside the CDR3, taken from reference TRBV19 and TRBJ2-2): DGGITQSPKYLFRKEGQNVTLSCEQNLNHDAMYWYRQDPGQGLRLIYYSQIVNDFQKGDIAEGYSVSREKKESFPLTVTSAQKNPTAFYLCASRRTVANTGELFFGEGSRLTVL.

This clonotype is medium-sized. The chain carries TRBV2 and TRBJ2-7; unclear D gene. This CDR3 is built from 12 residues. V was clipped by 3 bases and J by 4 bases, with 7 bases between them. Germline V CDR1 and CDR2: SNHLY, FYNNEI. CDR3 region: CASSEARYEQYF. The CDR3 region has the DNA TGTGCCAGCAGTGAGGCGAGGTACGAGCAGTACTTC.

The sample holds many counts of this clonotype. V gene TRBV29-1 combines with J gene TRBJ1-5; no reliable D call. Germline V gene sequence: CDR1 SQVTM, CDR2 ANQGSEA. This CDR3 is 12 amino acids long. With 6 bases removed from V and 2 bases from J, the gap between germline ends came to 8 bases. This CDR3 is CSVGEGNQPQHF. The CDR3 DNA follows: TGCAGCGTCGGGGAGGGCAATCAGCCCCAGCATTTT.

Ten or more counts support this clonotype. V and J are TRBV14 and TRBJ2-1; no firm D call. This CDR3 contains 12 residues. V dropped 2 bases and J dropped 6 bases, with 5 bases sitting between them. Per germline, CDR1 SGHDN and CDR2 FVKESK. CDR3 amino acids: CASSQYVNEQFF. In nucleotides, the CDR3 is TGTGCCAGCAGCCAATACGTCAATGAGCAGTTCTTC.

This chain links TRBV2 with TRBJ1-4, with D unclear. This CDR3 has 14 amino acids. Trimming cost V 6 bases and J 0 bases, with 8 bases left between them. Germline values: CDR1 SNHLY, CDR2 FYNNEI. DNA for the CDR3: TGTGCCAGCAGCTTACAGACAACTAATGAAAAACTGTTTTTT. It is translated as CASSLQTTNEKLFF. The full variable domain, completed using reference TRBV2 and TRBJ1-4, is EPEVTQTPSHQVTQMGQEVILRCVPISNHLYFYWYRQILGQKVEFLVSFYNNEISEKSEIFDDQFSVERPDGSNFTLKIRSTKLEDSAMYFCASSLQTTNEKLFFGSGTQLSVL.

This clonotype was seen many times. V is TRBV11-3 and J is TRBJ2-5; 7 bases align to TRBD1. V shed 8 bases and J 4 bases; nucleotides not matched to a gene: 13. The length of the CDR3 is 15 residues. Germline CDR1 and CDR2: SGHNT and YENEEA. The CDR3 region has the DNA TGTGCCAGCGTATCCCATCGGACAGGCGGAGAGACCCAGTACTTC. Translation gives CASVSHRTGGETQYF.

The chain combines TRBV4-2 with TRBJ1-6; no definite D call. CDR1 and CDR2 (germline): LGHNA, YNFKEQ. The CDR3 extends over 14 amino acids. V lost 5 bases to trimming and J lost 6 bases, with 11 bases between them. The CDR3 region is CASSTGSPNSPLHF. In DNA form, the CDR3 reads TGTGCCAGCAGCACGGGGAGCCCTAATTCACCCCTCCACTTT.

This clonotype was seen more than once but under ten times. The rearrangement links TRBV4-1 to TRBJ2-1; D not resolved. This CDR3 has 13 amino acids. V was shortened by 4 bases and J by 5 bases, with 9 bases between the two germline ends. Germline V gene data show CDR1 as MGHRA and CDR2 as YSYEKL. CDR3 DNA: TGCGCCAGCAGCCCGAGACTGGACAATGAGCAGTTCTTC. Amino acid sequence: CASSPRLDNEQFF.

This clonotype was recorded many times. The chain links TRBV7-3 to TRBJ2-1; TRBD2 aligns across 13 bases. CDR3 size: 16 residues. V lost 5 bases, J lost 9 bases, and 10 bases stayed unmatched. Germline values: CDR1 SGHTA, CDR2 FQGTGA. The CDR3 DNA is TGTGCCAGCAGCCCCCGGACTAGCGGGGGTCATATTGAGCAGTTCTTC. Its translation: CASSPRTSGGHIEQFF.

This clonotype showed up many times. The chain links TRBV20-1 to TRBJ2-7; 14 bases line up with TRBD2. The V segment lost 6 bases and the J segment 2 bases; nucleotides outside the gene matches: 6. The length of the CDR3 is 15 residues. Germline loops: CDR1 DFQATT, CDR2 SNEGSKA (reference sequence). CDR3 nucleotides: TGCAGTGCGGGACTAGCGGGAGCCGGCACCTACGAGCAGTACTTC. Translated: CSAGLAGAGTYEQYF.

This clonotype was observed at least ten times. The chain combines TRBV5-1 with TRBJ2-7; possible D gene TRBD1, 6 bases. V was cut by 3 bases and J by 7 bases, with 14 bases left in between. The CDR3 runs to 13 residues. Germline V gene data show CDR1 as SGHRS and CDR2 as YFSETQ. The CDR3 DNA follows: TGCGCCAGCAGCTCAACAGGGTTGGGGGAGCAGTACTTC. As protein: CASSSTGLGEQYF.

This clonotype was counted at least ten times. The genes are TRBV12-3 or TRBV12-4 and TRBJ2-7; D gene uncertain. This CDR3 contains 15 residues. With 1 base removed from V and 0 bases from J, the gap between germline ends came to 10 bases. The CDR3: CASSLDAGSSYEQYF. The CDR3 DNA follows: TGTGCCAGCAGTTTAGACGCAGGTAGCTCCTACGAGCAGTACTTC.

This clonotype was detected only a few times. This chain joins TRBV19 and TRBJ2-1; 7 bases agree with TRBD1. V was pared by 3 bases and J by 3 bases, with 5 bases of the junction left unmatched. The CDR3 is 15 amino acids. Germline values: CDR1 LNHDA, CDR2 SQIVND (reference sequence). The DNA for the CDR3 is TGTGCCAGTAGTATTGGGGACAGTGGCTACAATGAGCAGTTCTTC. Its translation is CASSIGDSGYNEQFF.

This clonotype was seen ten or more times. The chain couples TRBV29-1 to TRBJ2-5; maybe TRBD1 (7 bases). The CDR3 extends over 13 amino acids. The germline gives CDR1 SQVTM, CDR2 ANQGSEA. With 8 bases removed from V and 2 bases from J, the gap between germline ends came to 15 bases. This CDR3 reads CSTRRDSQETQYF. CDR3 bases: TGCAGCACGCGGCGGGACAGTCAAGAGACCCAGTACTTC.

This clonotype was observed a handful of times. This may come from a read error, since a much larger clone is one base off. The gene calls are TRBV3-1 and TRBJ2-1, with 7 nucleotides matching TRBD2. In germline, CDR1 is LGHDT, CDR2 YNNKEL (reference sequence). The CDR3 sequence is 16 residues long. The J segment lost 0 bases and the V segment lost 0 bases, leaving 2 bases of the junction unmatched. Written as DNA, the CDR3 is TGTGCCAGCAGCCAAGACGGCGGGAGCTCCTACAATGAGCAGTTCTTC. The encoded protein is CASSQDGGSSYNEQFF.

This clonotype was observed at least ten times. This chain links TRBV5-1 with TRBJ2-5, with TRBD1 as a possible D gene (6 bases). Trimming left V 4 bases short and J 6 bases short, with 22 bases between. Germline V gene sequence: CDR1 SGHRS, CDR2 YFSETQ. The CDR3 totals 16 residues. The CDR3 here is CASSPTPTGTLKTQYF. In DNA form, the CDR3 reads TGCGCCAGCAGCCCCACCCCGACCGGGACACTAAAGACCCAGTACTTC.

This clonotype was observed many times. J is TRBJ2-1 and V is TRBV12-3 or TRBV12-4; D gene uncertain. The CDR3 extends over 12 amino acids. V lost 4 bases, J lost 9 bases, and 10 bases lay in between. The CDR3 sequence is CASSSSSSEQFF. Here the CDR3 DNA reads TGTGCCAGCAGTTCCTCTAGTAGTGAGCAGTTCTTC.

Many counts were recorded for this clonotype. The rearrangement uses TRBV5-1 and TRBJ2-1; TRBD2 is a possible D gene (6 bases). The CDR3 length is 17 residues. CDR1 is SGHRS and CDR2 is YFSETQ in the germline V gene. V lost 0 bases to trimming and J lost 0 bases, with 13 bases between them. The CDR3 DNA reads as TGCGCCAGCAGCTTGGACGGACGGGGGAGCTCCTACAATGAGCAGTTCTTC. Its protein is CASSLDGRGSSYNEQFF.

This clonotype was detected many times. The chain uses TRBV30 and TRBJ2-6, with 12 positions matching TRBD1. Germline CDR1 is GTSNPN and CDR2 is SVGIG (reference sequence). The CDR3 totals 17 residues. Trimming removed 7 bases from V and 2 bases from J; junction bases left unmatched: 9. The CDR3 DNA reads TGTGCCTACTTTAGGGACAGGGGGCTGGCTGGGGCCAACGTCCTGACTTTC. Protein sequence: CAYFRDRGLAGANVLTF.